This record looks at one TCR beta chain sequence and its context. Its cognate antigen is unknown. This record belongs to a study of shared clonotypes between healthy human individuals. Study observations and caveats: Tissues were not sampled, only blood, and their repertoires likely differ. Large sequencing depth failed to make sorted-subset sequencing complete, rarefaction showed.

Germline lookup yields CDR1 SGHDT and CDR2 YYEEEE. V was clipped by 0 bases and J by 4 bases, with 14 bases between them. CDR3 length: 15 amino acids. The material for each subset, its genomic DNA, was split evenly across several immunoSEQ plates. Generated by immunoSEQ multiplex PCR, the TCRdb table keeps only in-frame clones and is missing some. The sample yields about 2.4 million clones, more than 85% seen once. This TCR was recovered from a man between 18 and 29 years old in good health. Some clones in this sample may be carry-over from other donors' samples. The chain joins TRBV5-6 to TRBJ2-7; a possible D gene is TRBD2 (5 bases). The sample consisted of naive CD4+ T cells from PBMCs. The subset is: CD45RA+ positively selected. In nucleotides, the CDR3 is TGTGCCAGCAGCTTGGCCCTAGCCGAAGATTACGAGCAGTACTTC. It encodes CASSLALAEDYEQYF.